This T cell receptor (beta chain) was identified during a study of blood T cell repertoires in COVID-19. Study background: Samples came from the United States, Italy and Spain, spanning acute and convalescent COVID-19. From T cells, B-cell-depleted T cells, or PBMCs came the material, which was cDNA or gDNA.

Methods used by the authors: For nucleated cells, counts were estimated from reference gene primer amplification. Assay used: immunoSEQ multiplex PCR; TCRdb lists only in-frame clones, some missing. That table gives V, J and clone size, and the DNA gave D and trimming. Of 170,000 or so clones in the sample, around 83% are singletons; the top ten hold 7%. V dropped 6 bases and J dropped 4 bases, with 15 bases sitting between them. Per germline, CDR1 MNHEY and CDR2 SVGEGT. This CDR3 region has 14 residues. This clone was counted a single time. The source material was peripheral blood. V is TRBV6-2 or TRBV6-3 and J is TRBJ1-1, with D maybe TRBD1 (6 bases). This clonotype originated in a man aged 45-65 years with active or convalescent COVID-19. The CDR3 protein is CASSSTEGVTEAFF. The CDR3 bases are TGTGCCAGCAGCTCTACCGAGGGGGTCACTGAAGCTTTCTTT.